The clone carrying this T cell receptor (beta chain) has ten or more counts. Time point given: healthy volunteer bleed at 6 weeks. Total RNA was isolated from unfractionated whole blood. The CDR3 extends over 11 amino acids. The germline CDR1 and CDR2 sequences are SQVTM and ANQGSEA. Trimming removed 3 bases from V and 3 bases from J, with 5 bases in between. The sample originates from a study of human T cells and chemical hapten exposure. How the authors handled the data: Sample TCR counts, which ranged from roughly 20,000 to 690,600, had a median of approximately 95,000. From the RACE reads, TCRdb called clonotypes with MiXCR, one entry per CDR3 protein. TCRdb's processing, not the authors', yielded these V and J calls. The sample records about 77,000 distinct CDR3 sequences, 8.6% being singletons.

The material sequenced was whole blood. The TCR originated in a female donor in good health. Some clones in this sample may be carry-over from other donors' samples. The chain is built from TRBV29-1 and TRBJ1-2; D gene unclear. Here the CDR3 reads CSVERDYGYTF. CDR3 bases: TGCAGCGTTGAGCGGGACTATGGCTACACCTTC. The full variable domain, rest sourced from reference TRBV29-1 and TRBJ1-2, is SAVISQKPSRDICQRGTSLTIQCQVDSQVTMMFWYRQQPGQSLTLIATANQGSEATYESGFVIDKFPISRPNLTFSTLTVSNMSPEDSSIYLCSVERDYGYTFGSGTRLTVV.